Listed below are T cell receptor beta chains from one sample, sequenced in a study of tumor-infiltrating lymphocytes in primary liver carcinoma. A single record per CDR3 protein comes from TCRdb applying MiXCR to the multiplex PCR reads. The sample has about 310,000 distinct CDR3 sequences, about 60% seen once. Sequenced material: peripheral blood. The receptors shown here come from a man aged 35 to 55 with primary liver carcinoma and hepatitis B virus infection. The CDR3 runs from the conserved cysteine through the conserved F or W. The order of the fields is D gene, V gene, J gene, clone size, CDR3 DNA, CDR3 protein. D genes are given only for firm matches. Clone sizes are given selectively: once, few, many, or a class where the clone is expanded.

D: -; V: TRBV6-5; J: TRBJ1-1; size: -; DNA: TGTGCCAGCAGCCTCAACCTTTGCAGGGGCCGTACCGAAGCTTTCTTT; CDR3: CASSLNLCRGRTEAFF
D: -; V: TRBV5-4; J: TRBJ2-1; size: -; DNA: TGTGCCAGCAGCCCCTTTGGGCAGCATGAGCAGTTCTTC; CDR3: CASSPFGQHEQFF
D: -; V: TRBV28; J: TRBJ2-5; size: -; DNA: TGTGCCAGCGGAACACCTCAAGAGACCCAGTACTTC; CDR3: CASGTPQETQYF
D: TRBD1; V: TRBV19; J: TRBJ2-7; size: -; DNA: TGTGCCAGTAGTTCCGAGCCGGGGACAGGGATTTTCTACGAGCAGTACTTC; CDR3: CASSSEPGTGIFYEQYF
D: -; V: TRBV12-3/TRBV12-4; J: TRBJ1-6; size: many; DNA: TGTGCCAGCAGTTTAGCGGGGGCCAGCTCCTATAATTCACCCCTCCACTTT; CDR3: CASSLAGASSYNSPLHF
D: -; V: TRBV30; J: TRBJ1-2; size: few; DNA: TGTGCCTGGAGTTCCGGACTGTTTAGCGGCTACACCTTC; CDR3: CAWSSGLFSGYTF
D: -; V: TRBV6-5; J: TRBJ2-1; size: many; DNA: TGTGCCAGCAATAAAAGAGGTGCGAGTGAGCAGTTCTTC; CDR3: CASNKRGASEQFF
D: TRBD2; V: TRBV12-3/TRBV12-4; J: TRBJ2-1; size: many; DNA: TGTGCCAGCAGTCCTAGCGGGAGGGCCTTTGATGAGCAGTTCTTC; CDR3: CASSPSGRAFDEQFF
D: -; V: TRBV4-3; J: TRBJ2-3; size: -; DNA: TGCGGCAGCAGCCGCCAAGTGGGAAAGGGGAGTGTAGCTACGCAGTATTTT; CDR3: CGSSRQVGKGSVATQYF
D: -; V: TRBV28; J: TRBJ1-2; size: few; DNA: TGTGCCAGCAGGCCGGCTGACTATGGCTACACCTTC; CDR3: CASRPADYGYTF
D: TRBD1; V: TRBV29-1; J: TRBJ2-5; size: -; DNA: TGCAGTGTCGTAGGACAGGGAGTATGGGAGACCCTGTACTTC; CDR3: CSVVGQGVWETLYF
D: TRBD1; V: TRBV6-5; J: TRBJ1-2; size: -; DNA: TGTGCCAGCACTCGGGACAGGGTATCGGCTGGCTACACCTTC; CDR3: CASTRDRVSAGYTF
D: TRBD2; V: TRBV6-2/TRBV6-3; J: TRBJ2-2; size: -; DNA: TGTGCCAGTAGTCCCCCCCCTAGCGGGAGTGGGACCGGGGAGCTGTTTTTT; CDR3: CASSPPPSGSGTGELFF
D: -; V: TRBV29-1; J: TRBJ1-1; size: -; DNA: TGCAGCGTTGATTCCACAGGGAGTTATACTGAAGCTTTCTTT; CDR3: CSVDSTGSYTEAFF
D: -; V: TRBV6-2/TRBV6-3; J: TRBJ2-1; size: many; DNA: TGTGCCAGCAGTTATTTCGGTGCGGGTAAGCGATCTGATGAGCAGTTCTTC; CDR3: CASSYFGAGKRSDEQFF
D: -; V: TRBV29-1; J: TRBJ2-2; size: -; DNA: TGTAGCGTTGTATTCTTGGGAGCCGACATCGGGGAGCTGTTTTTT; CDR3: CSVVFLGADIGELFF
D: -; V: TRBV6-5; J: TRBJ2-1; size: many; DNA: TGTGCCAGCAGTCCGCTAGCGCCACAGGGTGAGCAGTTCTTC; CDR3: CASSPLAPQGEQFF
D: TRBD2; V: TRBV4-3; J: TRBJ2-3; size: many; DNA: TGCGCCAGCAGCCTGGCGGGAGGGCGCGGCACAGATACGCAGTATTTT; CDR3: CASSLAGGRGTDTQYF
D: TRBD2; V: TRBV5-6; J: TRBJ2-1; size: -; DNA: TGTGCTAGCAGCCCGCTGATGGCGGGAGGGCAGAGTGAGAAGTTCTTC; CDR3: CASSPLMAGGQSEKFF
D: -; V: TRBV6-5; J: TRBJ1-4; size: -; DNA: TGTGCCAGCAGCCGTGGTTGGACTAATGGAAAACTGTTATTT; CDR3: CASSRGWTNGKLLF
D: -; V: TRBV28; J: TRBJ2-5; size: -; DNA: TGTGCCGGCAGCCCTGAAGAGACCCAGTACTTC; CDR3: CAGSPEETQYF
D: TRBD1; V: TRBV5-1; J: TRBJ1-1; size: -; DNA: TGCGCCAGCAGCTTGGATGGGGACAGGGGAACTGAAGCATTCTTT; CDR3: CASSLDGDRGTEAFF
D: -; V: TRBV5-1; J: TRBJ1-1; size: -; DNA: TGCGCCAGCAGCTCGCAGGGTGGGGGAACTGAAGCTTTCTTT; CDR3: CASSSQGGGTEAFF
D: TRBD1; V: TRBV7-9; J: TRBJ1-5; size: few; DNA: TGTGCCAGCAGCCCTAGTGGGACAGGGCTAGGACAGCCCCAGCATTTT; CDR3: CASSPSGTGLGQPQHF
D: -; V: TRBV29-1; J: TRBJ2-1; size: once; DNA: TGCAGCGTTGTCAGCGCTTTGGATGAGCAGTTCTTC; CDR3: CSVVSALDEQFF
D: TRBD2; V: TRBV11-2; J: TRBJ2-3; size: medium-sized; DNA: TGTGCCAGCAGCGATAGCGGGAGATTTACAGATACGCAGTATTTT; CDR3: CASSDSGRFTDTQYF
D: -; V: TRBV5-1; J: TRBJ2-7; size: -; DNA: TGCGTCAGCAGCTCAACAGGGATAGCCTACGAGCAGTACTTC; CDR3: CVSSSTGIAYEQYF
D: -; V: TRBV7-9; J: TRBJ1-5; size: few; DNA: TGTGCCAGCAGCATGGGCATTAGCAATCAGCCCCAGCATTTT; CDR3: CASSMGISNQPQHF